This T cell receptor beta chain was documented in a study of T cells of healthy individuals. This clonotype was observed many times. TCRdb analysed the 5' RACE reads with MiXCR anew, one entry per CDR3 protein. The repertoire holds around 63,000 distinct CDR3 sequences, about a sixth seen once, with around 5% in the top ten. Germline V gene lookup returns CDR1 SEHNR and CDR2 FQNEAQ (reference sequence). The CDR3 consists of 16 residues. V gave up 4 bases and J gave up 2 bases, with 17 bases separating them. The clonotype comes from a human donor in good health. J is TRBJ2-5 and V is TRBV7-9; D is unresolved. The CDR3 sequence is CASSSTVSKTQETQYF. The CDR3 DNA is TGTGCCAGCAGCTCGACCGTATCTAAAACTCAAGAGACCCAGTACTTC.